This T cell receptor beta chain originates from a study of Ad26.COV2.S vaccination and SARS-CoV-2 variants. Across the study: Of the COV1001 trial arms, the Ad26.COV2.S arm included the donor. Administration of Ad26.COV2.S was intramuscular, either once or twice 56 days apart. Broader study findings: Vaccinees displayed broader spike-specific TCR repertoires than placebo recipients. Measures of TCR breadth and depth may have fallen short of total T cell responses.

V gave up 5 bases and J gave up 7 bases, with 14 bases separating them. Per the germline V gene, CDR1 is SGHAT and CDR2 is FQNNGV. This CDR3 spans 14 amino acids. Sequenced by immunoSEQ multiplex PCR; TCRdb stores in-frame clones only, minus some. The sample has roughly 510,000 clones; 87% are singletons. Specified treatment: 19 received Ad26.COV2.S at low or high dose, single or two shots; about five received placebo; per-sample allocation not given. Day 63 following the first vaccine or placebo injection was when the samples were taken. This clone was picked up one time. Its antigen is currently unknown.

The genes are TRBV11-2 and TRBJ1-4, with D maybe TRBD1 (5 bases). The TCR was taken from a person aged 18 to 65 who received the Ad26.COV2.S COVID-19 vaccine or a placebo. The sequencing used peripheral blood, collected in a trial of Ad26.COV2.S vaccine versus placebo. In DNA, the CDR3 is TGTGCCAGCAGCGCAACCGGGACCATTGAAAAACTGTTTTTT. This gives the protein CASSATGTIEKLFF.